These 9 T cell receptor beta chains were all obtained from the same sample, sequenced in a study of human T cells and chemical hapten exposure. The time point denotes: patch test 2, 6 weeks after DPC sensitization. Treatment reported: therapeutic diphenylcyclopropenone sensitization with weekly scalp DPC. TCRdb re-derived calls from the RACE reads in MiXCR, one entry per CDR3 protein. The sample carries fewer than 95,000 distinct CDR3 sequences, approximately 10% recorded once. This specimen consisted of whole blood, obtained in connection with sensitization to the hapten diphenylcyclopropenone (DPC). The receptors here all came from a man in his forties or fifties with alopecia areata. Some clones in this sample may be carry-over from other donors' samples.

This rearrangement joins TRBV27 to TRBJ2-7, with TRBD1 matching over 8 bases. CDR3 length equals 14 residues. Germline assignment: CDR1 MNHEY and CDR2 SMNVEV (reference sequence). Losses at the gene ends were 4 bases for V and 3 bases for J; bases not matched to a gene: 5. Written as DNA, the CDR3 is TGTGCCAGCAGTTGGACAGGGTTCAGCTACGAGCAGTACTTC. Residues: CASSWTGFSYEQYF.

This clonotype has a handful of counts. This chain joins TRBV9 and TRBJ1-1, with D perhaps TRBD1 (6 bases). V dropped 6 bases and J dropped 4 bases, with 16 bases sitting between them. Germline-derived CDR1 and CDR2 are SGDLS and YYNGEE. The CDR3 covers 14 residues. CDR3 sequence: CASTFNRDFTEAFF. The CDR3 DNA is TGTGCCAGCACCTTCAACAGGGATTTCACTGAAGCTTTCTTT.

This clonotype was seen repeatedly, ten times or more. The chain employs TRBV4-1 and TRBJ2-2; D remains unclear. Germline V gene lookup returns CDR1 MGHRA and CDR2 YSYEKL. Deletions cut 0 bases from V and 0 bases from J, with 8 bases between. This CDR3 comprises 16 residues. The CDR3 protein is CASSQDRAANTGELFF. The CDR3 region has the DNA TGCGCCAGCAGCCAAGATCGGGCGGCGAACACCGGGGAGCTGTTTTTT.

This clonotype was seen repeatedly, ten times or more. The V gene is TRBV28, the J gene TRBJ1-5; D not certain. Trimming left V 6 bases short and J 0 bases short, with 15 bases between. The CDR3 runs 16 residues. CDR1 is MDHEN, CDR2 SYDVKM, per germline. CDR3 sequence: CASRQTPHFSNQPQHF. CDR3 nucleotides: TGTGCCAGCAGACAGACACCTCACTTTAGCAATCAGCCCCAGCATTTT.

The chain is built from TRBV12-3 or TRBV12-4 and TRBJ1-1; weak D call: TRBD1 (5 bases). CDR3 length: 13 residues. The V and J ends lost 7 bases and 4 bases respectively, with 13 bases between them. CDR3 coding DNA: TGTGCCAGCATTGGGGGGGGGGGCACTGAAGCTTTCTTT. Its translation: CASIGGGGTEAFF.

In its sample, this clonotype was seen many times. The chain employs TRBV30 and TRBJ1-1; D unresolved. Between the trimmed V and J ends, which lost 0 bases and 7 bases, there was a span of 6 bases. CDR3 length: 11 amino acids. CDR1 is GTSNPN, CDR2 SVGIG, per germline (reference sequence). The CDR3 region is CAWSVLDEAFF. CDR3 DNA sequence: TGTGCCTGGAGTGTACTCGATGAAGCTTTCTTT.

This clonotype turned up a few times. V gene TRBV11-2 combines with J gene TRBJ2-1; D might be TRBD2 (5 bases). CDR1 is SGHAT and CDR2 is FQNNGV in the germline V gene. The CDR3 extends over 13 amino acids. Trimming shortened V by 8 bases and J by 7 bases, and 15 bases separated the two germline ends. The DNA of the CDR3 is TGTGCCAGCTCAACGGGGAATAATAATGAGCAGTTCTTC. It translates to CASSTGNNNEQFF.

CDR3 region: CSVGTVYGYTF. CDR3 DNA sequence: TGCAGCGTTGGGACAGTCTATGGCTACACCTTC. The rearrangement links TRBV29-1 to TRBJ1-2; perhaps TRBD1 as D (6 bases). This CDR3 spans 11 amino acids. Looked up from germline, CDR1 is SQVTM and CDR2 is ANQGSEA. Trimming stripped 4 bases from V and 4 bases from J, with 7 bases between. Full variable domain (remainder filled in from reference TRBV29-1 and TRBJ1-2): SAVISQKPSRDICQRGTSLTIQCQVDSQVTMMFWYRQQPGQSLTLIATANQGSEATYESGFVIDKFPISRPNLTFSTLTVSNMSPEDSSIYLCSVGTVYGYTFGSGTRLTVV.

The rearrangement uses TRBV28 and TRBJ2-7, with a possible D match to TRBD1 (6 bases). Germline assignment: CDR1 MDHEN and CDR2 SYDVKM. CDR3 length: 15 residues. The V gene lost 4 bases and the J gene lost 2 bases, with 15 bases spanning the gap. Here the CDR3 DNA reads TGTGCCAGCAGTTCAGGGGACCGGACAACCTACGAGCAGTACTTC. It encodes CASSSGDRTTYEQYF.